Presented here are 15 T cell receptor beta chains from one specimen sequenced in a study of immune evolution from preneoplasia to lung adenocarcinoma. The table came from immunoSEQ multiplex PCR; TCRdb's copy has only in-frame clones and leaves some out. The repertoire consists of 35,000 to 40,000 clones, with around 74% occurring once and the leading ten covering roughly 6.1%. Sequencing used FFPE invasive lung adenocarcinoma tissue. These receptors all come from a person in their sixties or seventies with lung adenocarcinoma.

This clone has at least ten counts. CDR3 DNA: TGTGCCAGCTCTCGACAGGGGGCCAACGAGCAGTACTTC. Residues: CASSRQGANEQYF. The chain couples TRBV2 to TRBJ2-7, with TRBD1 matching 10 bases. Germline-derived CDR1 and CDR2 are SNHLY and FYNNEI. The CDR3 extends over 13 amino acids. Trimming at V came to 8 bases and at J to 5 bases, leaving 6 bases not matched to a gene.

This clone was counted between two and nine times. V is TRBV28 and J is TRBJ2-4, with unresolved D. This CDR3 spans 12 amino acids. Trimming removed 6 bases from V and 6 bases from J, with 9 bases in between. Germline V gene lookup returns CDR1 MDHEN and CDR2 SYDVKM. The CDR3 DNA follows: TGTGCCAGCAGCCCGAGACTAAACATTCAGTACTTC. As protein: CASSPRLNIQYF.

The rearrangement joins TRBV28 to TRBJ2-3; possible D gene TRBD2, 6 bases. With 8 bases removed from V and 7 bases from J, the gap between germline ends came to 16 bases. The CDR3 covers 13 residues. Germline V gene data show CDR1 as MDHEN and CDR2 as SYDVKM. This chain's CDR3 is CASRREVGNTQYF. DNA of the CDR3: TGTGCCAGCCGAAGGGAGGTTGGAAATACGCAGTATTTT.

By proportion, this clone is medium-sized. CDR3 protein: CASMGDSNQPQHF. The CDR3 DNA follows: TGTGCCAGCATGGGGGATAGCAATCAGCCCCAGCATTTT. The rearrangement uses TRBV2 and TRBJ1-5, with D possibly being TRBD1 (5 bases). CDR1 SNHLY and CDR2 FYNNEI come from the germline V gene. The CDR3 extends over 13 amino acids. V lost 7 bases, J lost 0 bases, and 7 bases lay in between.

The CDR3 DNA is TGTGCCACCAGCAGAGATGAGACTAGGAACCAAGAGACCCAGTACTTC. This sequence encodes CATSRDETRNQETQYF. V gene TRBV15 combines with J gene TRBJ2-5; a weak D match, TRBD2 (6 bases). V was pared by 0 bases and J by 0 bases, with 11 bases between. The CDR3 length is 16 residues. From germline, CDR1 is LNHNV and CDR2 YYDKDF (reference sequence).

This clone was detected only a few times. The chain employs TRBV9 and TRBJ1-3, with D tentatively TRBD1 (5 bases). The CDR3 consists of 15 residues. Germline V CDR1 and CDR2: SGDLS, YYNGEE. Trimming removed 6 bases at V and 0 bases at J, with 13 bases between. The CDR3 is CASTPRGASGNTIYF. The CDR3 DNA reads as TGTGCCAGCACACCTAGGGGAGCCTCTGGAAACACCATATATTTT.

The chain joins TRBV29-1 to TRBJ2-4; no clear D gene. V was cut by 0 bases and J by 5 bases, with 11 bases left in between. The CDR3 is made up of 14 amino acids. Per germline, CDR1 SQVTM and CDR2 ANQGSEA. The CDR3 DNA reads TGCAGCGTTGAAGAAGCAAGGGTTCAAAACATTCAGTACTTC. It yields the protein CSVEEARVQNIQYF.

The chain has TRBV15 and TRBJ1-4; 9 positions match TRBD1. The CDR3 runs 16 residues. CDR1 and CDR2 from the germline V gene are LNHNV and YYDKDF (reference sequence). The J segment lost 7 bases and the V segment lost 8 bases, leaving 14 bases of the junction unmatched. The CDR3 DNA reads as TGTGCCACCGGCGACCCGCGGGGACAGGGCCTTGAAAAACTGTTTTTT. Encoded protein: CATGDPRGQGLEKLFF. Complete variable domain (other parts from reference TRBV15 and TRBJ1-4): DAMVIQNPRYQVTQFGKPVTLSCSQTLNHNVMYWYQQKSSQAPKLLFHYYDKDFNNEADTPDNFQSRRPNTSFCFLDIRSPGLGDTAMYLCATGDPRGQGLEKLFFGSGTQLSVL.

This clone was counted between two and nine times. V usage is TRBV19 and J usage is TRBJ2-7; 10 nucleotides agree with TRBD2. V lost 3 bases and J lost 5; bases outside the gene matches: 7. This CDR3 has 15 amino acids. CDR1 is LNHDA and CDR2 is SQIVND in the germline V gene (reference sequence). The CDR3 spells CASSIGTSADDEQYF. CDR3 nucleotides: TGTGCCAGTAGTATCGGGACTAGCGCCGACGACGAGCAGTACTTC.

For the CDR3, the DNA is TGCAGCGTCCAGGGGACATTTGAAAAACTGTTTTTT. Its protein product is CSVQGTFEKLFF. The chain couples TRBV29-1 to TRBJ1-4; a weak D match, TRBD1 (6 bases). The V gene's germline CDR1 is SQVTM and CDR2 ANQGSEA. The V end was cut by 6 bases, the J end by 7 bases, with 12 bases between. The CDR3 is made up of 12 amino acids.

The count of this clone is one. The gene calls are TRBV10-3 and TRBJ2-7; 10 bases map to TRBD2. The J segment lost 3 bases and the V segment lost 5 bases, leaving 4 bases of the junction unmatched. Germline V CDR1 and CDR2: ENHRY, SYGVKD. The CDR3 sequence is 14 residues long. CDR3 amino acids: CAISPSGRNYEQYF. The CDR3 nucleotides read TGTGCCATCAGTCCTAGCGGGAGAAACTACGAGCAGTACTTC.

For the CDR3, the DNA is TGCGCCAGCAGCCAAGGAGGGGAGACACCCGGGGGCACTGAAGCTTTCTTT. Protein sequence: CASSQGGETPGGTEAFF. V gene TRBV4-1 combines with J gene TRBJ1-1, with TRBD1 as a possible D gene (5 bases). V shed 1 base and J shed 4 bases, with 19 bases lying between them. Germline CDR1 is MGHRA and CDR2 is YSYEKL. The length of the CDR3 is 17 residues.

This clone is a singleton in its sample. The rearrangement joins TRBV11-2 to TRBJ2-1; D remains unclear. Trimming took off 3 bases at V and 7 bases at J, with 10 bases between the two ends. Germline V gene sequence: CDR1 SGHAT, CDR2 FQNNGV. The CDR3 sequence is 13 residues long. The CDR3 DNA reads as TGTGCCAGCAGCTTTCAGAGGAGAAATGAGCAGTTCTTC. This encodes CASSFQRRNEQFF.

This clone has more than one count but fewer than ten. V gene TRBV11-2 combines with J gene TRBJ2-7, with D tentatively TRBD1 (6 bases). The CDR3 has 13 amino acids. V lost 5 bases to trimming and J lost 0 bases, with 8 bases between them. Germline loops: CDR1 SGHAT, CDR2 FQNNGV. The CDR3 nucleotides read TGTGCCAGCAGCAGACAGGCCTCCTACGAGCAGTACTTC. Translating it yields CASSRQASYEQYF.

In DNA form, the CDR3 reads TGTGCCAGCTCCCGGGGACTAGCGGTAGAAAGCTCCTACAATGAGCAGTTCTTC. This sequence encodes CASSRGLAVESSYNEQFF. This rearrangement joins TRBV5-4 to TRBJ2-1; 11 bases fit TRBD2. In germline, CDR1 is SGHNT, CDR2 YYREEE (reference sequence). This CDR3 has 18 amino acids. Trimming at V came to 7 bases and at J to 0 bases, leaving 12 bases not matched to a gene.